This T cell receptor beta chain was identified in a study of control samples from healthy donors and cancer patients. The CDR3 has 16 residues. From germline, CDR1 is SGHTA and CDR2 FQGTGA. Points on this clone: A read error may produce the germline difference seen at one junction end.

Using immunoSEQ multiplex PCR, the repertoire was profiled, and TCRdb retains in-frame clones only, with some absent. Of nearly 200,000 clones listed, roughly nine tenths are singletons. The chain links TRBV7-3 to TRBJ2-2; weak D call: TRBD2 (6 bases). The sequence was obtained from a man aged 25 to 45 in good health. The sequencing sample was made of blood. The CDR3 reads CASSLNRGFSTGELFF. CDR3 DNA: TGTGCCAGCAGTTTAAACCGGGGGTTTAGCACCGGGGAGCTGTTTTTT.